The 20 T cell receptor beta chains given below trace back to one sample, sequenced in a study of blood T cell repertoires in COVID-19. Produced via immunoSEQ multiplex PCR; TCRdb's table is partial and in-frame only. This sample yields roughly 100,000 clones, of which roughly four fifths are seen a single time; 4.1% belongs to the top ten. The sequenced sample consisted of peripheral blood. Receptor source: a man aged 60 to 75 with acute or convalescent COVID-19.

This clone was seen a single time. The gene calls are TRBV28 and TRBJ1-1; D perhaps matches TRBD1 (6 bases). The V and J ends lost 8 bases and 8 bases respectively, with 9 bases between them. The germline CDR1 and CDR2 sequences are MDHEN and SYDVKM. The CDR3 is 10 residues long. The CDR3 loop is CASGQGEAFF. CDR3 coding DNA: TGTGCCAGCGGCCAGGGGGAAGCTTTCTTT.

This rearrangement joins TRBV9 to TRBJ2-2; 9 nucleotides agree with TRBD1. Germline V lookup: CDR1 SGDLS, CDR2 YYNGEE. There are 15 residues in the CDR3. The ends lost 2 bases at V and 7 bases at J; junction bases unmatched: 6. The CDR3 DNA sequence: TGTGCCAGCAGCGTCGGACAGGGGAAGGACGGGGAGCTGTTTTTT. Protein sequence: CASSVGQGKDGELFF.

J is TRBJ1-5 and V is TRBV18; 8 nucleotides match TRBD1. Germline values: CDR1 KGHSH, CDR2 LQKENI. The V and J ends lost 2 bases and 7 bases, in that order; junction bases with no gene match: 19. This CDR3 contains 19 residues. The CDR3 region is CASSPIRQGNGPAIQPQHF. In nucleotides, the CDR3 is TGTGCCAGCTCACCAATTAGACAGGGGAATGGTCCGGCAATCCAGCCCCAGCATTTT.

On this clone: Other DNA sequences in this specimen translate into the identical CDR3. The chain couples TRBV7-9 to TRBJ1-6; TRBD1 might be the D (6 bases). CDR1 and CDR2 (germline): SEHNR, FQNEAQ (reference sequence). V gave up 5 bases and J gave up 6 bases, with 11 bases separating them. This CDR3 spans 14 amino acids. In DNA form, the CDR3 reads TGTGCCAGCAGCCTTGGACAGAGTAATTCACCCCTCCACTTT. It is translated as CASSLGQSNSPLHF.

The chain is built from TRBV7-9 and TRBJ2-3; 12 bases are shared with TRBD2. The CDR3 runs to 18 residues. J lost 6 bases, V lost 3 bases, and 13 bases had no gene match. The germline CDR1 and CDR2 sequences are SEHNR and FQNEAQ (reference sequence). For the CDR3, the DNA is TGTGCCAGCAGCTTGCCCCCTCGACTAGCGGGGGTAAGGGATACGCAGTATTTT. Its translation is CASSLPPRLAGVRDTQYF.

This clone was seen a few times. The DNA of the CDR3 is TGTGCCTGGAGTGGCGGGGTCCACGAGCAGTACTTC. Translation: CAWSGGVHEQYF. The chain links TRBV30 to TRBJ2-7; D is perhaps TRBD2 (6 bases). Germline V CDR1 and CDR2: GTSNPN, SVGIG (reference sequence). The CDR3 is made up of 12 amino acids. V shed 1 base and J shed 5 bases, with 9 bases lying between them.

The chain links TRBV6-4 to TRBJ2-2; TRBD2 is a possible D gene (5 bases). The V gene lost 0 bases and the J gene lost 7 bases, with 15 bases spanning the gap. The CDR3 covers 16 residues. Germline lookup yields CDR1 MRHNA and CDR2 SNTAGT. The CDR3 DNA follows: TGTGCCAGCAGTGACTCAGAAGGGTTGGGGAGCGGGGAGCTGTTTTTT. Its protein is CASSDSEGLGSGELFF.

The chain employs TRBV9 and TRBJ2-2, with D perhaps matching TRBD2 (6 bases). Germline V gene lookup returns CDR1 SGDLS and CDR2 YYNGEE. V dropped 4 bases and J dropped 4 bases, with 11 bases sitting between them. CDR3 size: 14 residues. CDR3 amino acids: CASSWGVGTGELFF. For the CDR3, the DNA is TGTGCCAGCAGCTGGGGGGTCGGCACCGGGGAGCTGTTTTTT.

This rearrangement joins TRBV2 to TRBJ1-1, with TRBD1 as a possible D gene (6 bases). The CDR3 sequence is 13 residues long. The germline V and J ends were trimmed by 10 bases and 1 base, with 13 bases remaining between them. Germline CDR1 is SNHLY and CDR2 is FYNNEI. This chain's CDR3 is CANHKDRNTEAFF. The CDR3 region has the DNA TGTGCCAACCATAAGGACAGGAACACTGAAGCTTTCTTT.

V is TRBV27 and J is TRBJ2-1; D call uncertain. The CDR3 extends over 14 amino acids. V was trimmed by 2 bases and J by 2 bases, leaving 7 bases between them. Germline assignment: CDR1 MNHEY and CDR2 SMNVEV (reference sequence). This chain's CDR3 is CASSLVAAYNEQFF. The DNA for the CDR3 is TGTGCCAGCAGTTTAGTAGCAGCCTACAATGAGCAGTTCTTC.

V and J are TRBV6-5 and TRBJ2-7; 7 bases are shared with TRBD2. V was pared by 0 bases and J by 5 bases, with 4 bases of the junction left unmatched. Per germline, CDR1 MNHEY and CDR2 SVGAGI. The CDR3 is 14 residues long. Written as DNA, the CDR3 is TGTGCCAGCAGTTACTCGGGAGGGGATCACGAGCAGTACTTC. This translates into CASSYSGGDHEQYF.

The V and J genes are TRBV10-2 and TRBJ2-1; TRBD2 aligns across 10 bases. Germline loops: CDR1 WSHSY, CDR2 SAAADI. V dropped 6 bases and J dropped 6; count of bases not matched to a gene: 2. The CDR3 is 13 amino acids. The CDR3 region is CASRLAGSNEQFF. The CDR3 DNA sequence: TGCGCCAGCAGACTAGCGGGATCCAATGAGCAGTTCTTC.

The rearrangement links TRBV30 to TRBJ1-3; no clear D. This CDR3 region has 13 residues. Trimming pared 1 base from V and 9 bases from J, leaving 13 bases between. The germline V gene has CDR1 GTSNPN and CDR2 SVGIG (reference sequence). The CDR3 loop is CAWSGRSRVTIYF. As DNA, the CDR3 is TGTGCCTGGAGTGGGAGGTCCCGGGTCACCATATATTTT.

J is TRBJ2-5 and V is TRBV4-1, with D perhaps matching TRBD2 (5 bases). CDR3 length: 16 residues. V was clipped by 3 bases and J by 4 bases, with 18 bases between them. Germline V gene sequence: CDR1 MGHRA, CDR2 YSYEKL. The DNA for the CDR3 is TGCGCCAGCAGCCAGCCCCTGGAAAGGGCGGGAGAGACCCAGTACTTC. It specifies CASSQPLERAGETQYF.

This chain connects TRBV5-1 to TRBJ2-1; 14 nucleotides match TRBD2. The V gene end was trimmed by 4 bases and the J gene end by 4 bases; junction bases not matched to a gene: 10. CDR1 and CDR2 (germline): SGHRS, YFSETQ. There are 18 residues in the CDR3. The CDR3 DNA is TGCGCCAGCAGCCTAAGTAGACTAGCGGGAGGGGCGTACAATGAGCAGTTCTTC. This sequence encodes CASSLSRLAGGAYNEQFF.

V gene TRBV10-1 combines with J gene TRBJ2-3, with 10 positions matching TRBD2. The CDR3 covers 14 residues. Germline V gene sequence: CDR1 WNHNN, CDR2 SYGVQD (reference sequence). With V trimmed by 5 bases and J by 3 bases, 2 bases remained unmatched. CDR3 residues: CASSSGRVTDTQYF. In nucleotides, the CDR3 is TGCGCCAGCAGTAGCGGGAGGGTAACAGATACGCAGTATTTT.

The J gene is TRBJ1-1, the V gene TRBV6-5; D remains ambiguous. The CDR3 consists of 13 residues. The germline V gene encodes CDR1 MNHEY and CDR2 SVGAGI. The germline V and J ends were trimmed by 8 bases and 3 bases, with 13 bases remaining between them. CDR3 amino acids: CASGRGQDTEAFF. As DNA, the CDR3 is TGTGCCAGCGGGCGGGGTCAAGACACTGAAGCTTTCTTT.

The chain uses TRBV6-1 and TRBJ1-2; a possible D gene is TRBD1 (6 bases). V lost 2 bases, J lost 7 bases, and 14 bases lay in between. The CDR3 runs 14 residues. Germline lookup yields CDR1 MNHNS and CDR2 SASEGT. The CDR3 spells CASSEIPGEGGYTF. The CDR3 DNA follows: TGTGCCAGCAGTGAAATCCCAGGGGAGGGTGGCTACACCTTC.

This clone came up a few times. The chain recombines TRBV28 with TRBJ2-5; tentative D call: TRBD2 (5 bases). V shed 7 bases and J shed 5 bases, with 17 bases lying between them. There are 14 residues in the CDR3. Germline assignment: CDR1 MDHEN and CDR2 SYDVKM. The CDR3 here is CASNELLRGETQYF. For the CDR3, the DNA is TGTGCCAGCAATGAATTACTACGCGGGGAGACCCAGTACTTC. Based on the CDR3 plus reference TRBV28 and TRBJ2-5, the full variable domain is DVKVTQSSRYLVKRTGEKVFLECVQDMDHENMFWYRQDPGLGLRLIYFSYDVKMKEKGDIPEGYSVSREKKERFSLILESASTNQTSMYLCASNELLRGETQYFGPGTRLLVL.

V usage is TRBV6-1 and J usage is TRBJ1-5; D is undetermined. The CDR3 runs to 15 residues. V was trimmed by 2 bases and J by 3 bases, leaving 11 bases between them. Germline V gene lookup returns CDR1 MNHNS and CDR2 SASEGT. The CDR3 region is CASSESAGHNQPQHF. CDR3 DNA sequence: TGTGCCAGCAGTGAAAGCGCCGGCCACAATCAGCCCCAGCATTTT.